This T cell receptor (beta chain) was identified during a study of CD8 T cells in ankylosing spondylitis. The study, taken as a whole, reports: Disease-linked clones, CD8+, were relatively rare in peripheral blood. Significant enrichment of disease-linked clones was reported in matched ankylosing spondylitis synovial fluid. One TCR beta motif, made up of seven to nine highly homologous variants, appeared characteristic of ankylosing spondylitis blood.

This clonotype was counted at least ten times. The antigen is undetermined. Germline CDR1 and CDR2: MNHNS and SASEGT. Trimming took off 7 bases at V and 0 bases at J, with 4 bases between the two ends. This CDR3 comprises 13 residues. By quantitative 5'-RACE with molecular barcodes, the TCR beta libraries were made. TCRdb recomputed calls from the 5' RACE reads with MiXCR, one row per CDR3 protein. The data show fewer than 250,000 distinct CDR3 sequences, roughly a tenth seen once. The V and J genes are TRBV6-1 and TRBJ1-6, with D uncertain. The clonotype was recovered from a male donor with ankylosing spondylitis or in good health (not recorded which). Sequences were obtained from blood, either unsorted or a sorted T cell fraction (not recorded which). The chain's CDR3 is CASTSSYNSPLHF. The DNA for the CDR3 is TGTGCCAGCACGAGCTCCTATAATTCACCCCTCCACTTT.